The 23 T cell receptor beta chains in this list originate from one sample, sequenced in a study of early T cells in non-severe SARS-CoV-2 infection. TCRdb called the 5' RACE reads again in MiXCR, with one record for every CDR3 protein. The sample holds 55,000 or so distinct CDR3 sequences; around 12% are singletons and the top ten take less than 1.5%. The sequencing input was whole blood. These TCRs come from an adult who was a healthcare worker with PCR-confirmed SARS-CoV-2 infection or an uninfected control (not recorded which).

This clonotype was recorded many times. The rearrangement uses TRBV30 and TRBJ2-7; D remains ambiguous. Germline CDR1 and CDR2: GTSNPN and SVGIG (reference sequence). The V and J ends lost 1 base and 6 bases respectively, with 4 bases between them. The CDR3 is 10 residues long. This CDR3 reads CAWSESEQYF. CDR3 bases: TGTGCCTGGAGTGAAAGCGAGCAGTACTTC.

The V call is TRBV7-2, the J call TRBJ2-7; D is unclear. CDR3 length equals 13 residues. Germline V gene sequence: CDR1 SGHTA, CDR2 FQGNSA. The V and J ends lost 3 bases and 4 bases respectively, with 10 bases between them. This CDR3 reads CASSFRRAYEQYF. Written as DNA, the CDR3 is TGTGCCAGCAGCTTTAGGCGAGCTTACGAGCAGTACTTC.

This clonotype was found a few times. The chain combines TRBV7-9 with TRBJ1-1; no clear D gene. The CDR3 has 13 residues. Trimming left V 1 base short and J 0 bases short, with 3 bases between. Germline V gene lookup returns CDR1 SEHNR and CDR2 FQNEAQ (reference sequence). The CDR3 reads CASSLEMNTEAFF. In DNA, the CDR3 is TGTGCCAGCAGCTTAGAGATGAACACTGAAGCTTTCTTT.

There are many counts of this clonotype. The chain joins TRBV12-3 or TRBV12-4 to TRBJ1-1, with D maybe TRBD1 (5 bases). The CDR3 runs 15 residues. The V end was cut by 3 bases, the J end by 1 base, with 12 bases between. CDR3 DNA sequence: TGTGCCAGCAGTTTCCAGGGACGGGGGAACACTGAAGCTTTCTTT. It specifies CASSFQGRGNTEAFF.

There are a few counts of this clonotype. V gene TRBV5-1 combines with J gene TRBJ1-2; possibly TRBD1 for D (5 bases). Deletions cut 4 bases from V and 8 bases from J, with 21 bases between. Per the germline V gene, CDR1 is SGHRS and CDR2 is YFSETQ. CDR3 length: 15 residues. This chain's CDR3 is CASSPPHQGQGGYTF. The CDR3 region has the DNA TGCGCCAGCAGCCCGCCCCACCAGGGCCAGGGAGGCTACACCTTC. The complete variable domain, with remaining parts taken from reference TRBV5-1 and TRBJ1-2, reads KAGVTQTPRYLIKTRGQQVTLSCSPISGHRSVSWYQQTPGQGLQFLFEYFSETQRNKGNFPGRFSGRQFSNSRSEMNVSTLELGDSALYLCASSPPHQGQGGYTFGSGTRLTVV.

V and J are TRBV12-3 or TRBV12-4 and TRBJ1-2, with unresolved D. Trimming took 0 bases from V and 4 from J, leaving 15 bases between them. The CDR3 extends over 16 amino acids. The CDR3 spells CASSLATSALSYGYTF. The CDR3 DNA reads as TGTGCCAGCAGTTTAGCAACGTCAGCCCTCAGCTATGGCTACACCTTC.

This clonotype was seen a few times. The CDR3 DNA follows: TGTGCCAGCAGCTTAACAAGGACTAGCGGGGTGAGGCAGTACTTC. This encodes CASSLTRTSGVRQYF. The V gene is TRBV7-2, the J gene TRBJ2-7; 12 bases are shared with TRBD2. Germline V gene data show CDR1 as SGHTA and CDR2 as FQGNSA. The J segment lost 9 bases and the V segment lost 2 bases, leaving 8 bases of the junction unmatched. This CDR3 comprises 15 residues. Drawing the rest from reference TRBV7-2 and TRBJ2-7, the complete variable domain is GAGVSQSPSNKVTEKGKDVELRCDPISGHTALYWYRQSLGQGLEFLIYFQGNSAPDKSGLPSDRFSAERTGGSVSTLTIQRTQQEDSAVYLCASSLTRTSGVRQYFGPGTRLTVT.

This clonotype was observed a handful of times. The chain joins TRBV20-1 to TRBJ2-3; D not resolved. The CDR3 has 14 residues. V lost 7 bases, J lost 2 bases, and 16 bases lay in between. CDR1 is DFQATT and CDR2 is SNEGSKA in the germline V gene (reference sequence). This CDR3 reads CSVGRRLITDTQYF. CDR3 DNA sequence: TGCAGTGTAGGGCGGCGCCTGATCACAGATACGCAGTATTTT.

The chain has TRBV7-2 and TRBJ2-1; TRBD1 aligns across 10 bases. Germline CDR1 is SGHTA and CDR2 is FQGNSA. After removal of 6 bases from V and 7 bases from J, the junction contained 3 bases not matched to a gene. This CDR3 is 13 amino acids long. DNA of the CDR3: TGTGCCAGCAGGCGGACAGGGGGGAATGAGCAGTTCTTC. Protein sequence: CASRRTGGNEQFF.

At least ten counts were recorded for this clonotype. The chain carries TRBV2 and TRBJ1-3; 7 bases match TRBD1. V was pared by 5 bases and J by 4 bases, with 8 bases of the junction left unmatched. The length of the CDR3 is 15 residues. Germline V lookup: CDR1 SNHLY, CDR2 FYNNEI. CDR3 bases: TGTGCCAGCAGTCCTACCGGGACAGAGGGAAACACCATATATTTT. It codes for CASSPTGTEGNTIYF.

V usage is TRBV6-5 and J usage is TRBJ1-2, with TRBD1 matching over 7 bases. The J segment lost 8 bases and the V segment lost 7 bases, leaving 4 bases of the junction unmatched. CDR1 is MNHEY, CDR2 SVGAGI, per germline. This CDR3 contains 11 residues. The CDR3 coding sequence is TGTGCCAGCACCGACAGGGTCGGCTACACCTTC. Amino acid sequence: CASTDRVGYTF.

This clonotype was picked up many times. V is TRBV12-3 or TRBV12-4 and J is TRBJ2-7; D might be TRBD1 (6 bases). The ends were cut back, 4 bases at V and 5 bases at J, with 33 bases in the middle. CDR3 length: 20 amino acids. The CDR3 loop reads CASSCTVVDRDNLNPHEQYF. The CDR3 DNA follows: TGTGCCAGCAGTTGTACGGTGGTCGATAGGGACAACCTCAACCCACACGAGCAGTACTTC.

The chain links TRBV9 to TRBJ2-1; 8 bases are a match to TRBD1. CDR1 is SGDLS, CDR2 YYNGEE, per germline. CDR3 size: 16 residues. V gave up 1 base and J gave up 7 bases; unmatched junction bases: 10. DNA for the CDR3: TGTGCCAGCAGCGTAACGCAGGGGGCGGGTAGAAATGAGCAGTTCTTC. It specifies CASSVTQGAGRNEQFF.

This clonotype was recorded at least ten times. The chain combines TRBV20-1 with TRBJ2-5; 7 bases match TRBD1. V lost 0 bases, J lost 4 bases, and 5 bases stayed unmatched. The CDR3 runs to 14 residues. Germline CDR1 reads DFQATT; CDR2 reads SNEGSKA (reference sequence). The CDR3 coding sequence is TGCAGTGCTAGAGACCCACAGGGGATAGAGACCCAGTACTTC. Translation: CSARDPQGIETQYF.

Many counts were recorded for this clonotype. The chain links TRBV11-2 to TRBJ1-6; no firm D call. V was trimmed by 1 base and J by 12 bases, leaving 7 bases between them. Germline loops: CDR1 SGHAT, CDR2 FQNNGV. CDR3 length equals 12 residues. In DNA form, the CDR3 reads TGTGCCAGCAGCTTAGGGCTGGGACCCCTCCACTTT. It yields the protein CASSLGLGPLHF.

The sample holds a few counts of this clonotype. V and J are TRBV14 and TRBJ1-2, with D possibly matching TRBD1 (5 bases). There are 15 residues in the CDR3. The V gene lost 2 bases and the J gene lost 6 bases, with 16 bases spanning the gap. The germline V gene encodes CDR1 SGHDN and CDR2 FVKESK. This CDR3 is CASSQLFLGVHGYTF. The DNA of the CDR3 is TGTGCCAGCAGCCAACTTTTTTTAGGGGTGCATGGCTACACCTTC.

In its sample, this clonotype was seen a few times. The chain joins TRBV12-3 or TRBV12-4 to TRBJ1-5; 7 bases are shared with TRBD1. This CDR3 is 17 amino acids long. V was clipped by 3 bases and J by 3 bases; unmatched bases: 11. CDR3 residues: CASSFSRGGGPNQPQHF. Written as DNA, the CDR3 is TGTGCCAGCAGTTTTTCCCGTGGAGGGGGCCCCAATCAGCCCCAGCATTTT.

The table lists this clonotype with many counts. The rearrangement joins TRBV20-1 to TRBJ1-4; possibly TRBD1 for D (6 bases). CDR3 length: 13 residues. Trimming removed 6 bases from V and 7 bases from J, with 15 bases in between. The germline gives CDR1 DFQATT, CDR2 SNEGSKA (reference sequence). The CDR3 DNA reads TGCAGTGCGTTAGAACAGGGAGGTGAAAAACTGTTTTTT. Its translation is CSALEQGGEKLFF.

The chain couples TRBV5-1 to TRBJ2-1, with 9 bases identical to TRBD1. Trimming cost V 5 bases and J 4 bases; bases outside gene matches: 10. Germline V CDR1 and CDR2: SGHRS, YFSETQ. The CDR3 is 16 residues long. This chain's CDR3 is CASRTGGTGRYNEQFF. The CDR3 DNA reads TGCGCCAGCAGGACAGGAGGGACAGGGAGGTACAATGAGCAGTTCTTC.

Comments on this clonotype: One end of the junction varies from germline; a read error may be responsible. The rearrangement links TRBV29-1 to TRBJ2-7; perhaps TRBD1 as D (5 bases). The CDR3 length is 12 residues. Germline V gene lookup returns CDR1 SQVTM and CDR2 ANQGSEA. CDR3 in amino acids: CSVWGARDELYF. CDR3 DNA: TGCAGCGTATGGGGCGCGCGTGACGAGCTGTACTTC.

This clonotype was detected ten times or more. The chain employs TRBV5-5 and TRBJ2-4; D remains ambiguous. Germline V CDR1 and CDR2: SGHKS, YYEKEE (reference sequence). Trimming took 6 bases from V and 0 from J, leaving 4 bases between them. This CDR3 is 12 amino acids long. This CDR3 is CASTGAKNIQYF. The CDR3 bases are TGTGCCAGCACGGGAGCCAAAAACATTCAGTACTTC.

J is TRBJ2-1 and V is TRBV7-9; D might be TRBD1 (5 bases). This CDR3 is built from 15 residues. Deletions cut 2 bases from V and 3 bases from J, with 11 bases between. Germline V gene sequence: CDR1 SEHNR, CDR2 FQNEAQ (reference sequence). In nucleotides, the CDR3 is TGTGCCAGCAGCTTAATCCGAGACAGCTACAATGAGCAGTTCTTC. Its protein is CASSLIRDSYNEQFF. Complete variable domain (other parts from reference TRBV7-9 and TRBJ2-1): DTGVSQNPRHKITKRGQNVTFRCDPISEHNRLYWYRQTLGQGPEFLTYFQNEAQLEKSRLLSDRFSAERPKGSFSTLEIQRTEQGDSAMYLCASSLIRDSYNEQFFGPGTRLTVL.

This clonotype turned up a few times. The chain joins TRBV7-9 to TRBJ1-1, with D hard to call. V was pared by 5 bases and J by 3 bases, with 10 bases between. Germline V gene data show CDR1 as SEHNR and CDR2 as FQNEAQ (reference sequence). The CDR3 length is 13 residues. CDR3 in DNA: TGTGCCAGCAGCCCCCGTATCGACACTGAAGCTTTCTTT. It yields the protein CASSPRIDTEAFF.